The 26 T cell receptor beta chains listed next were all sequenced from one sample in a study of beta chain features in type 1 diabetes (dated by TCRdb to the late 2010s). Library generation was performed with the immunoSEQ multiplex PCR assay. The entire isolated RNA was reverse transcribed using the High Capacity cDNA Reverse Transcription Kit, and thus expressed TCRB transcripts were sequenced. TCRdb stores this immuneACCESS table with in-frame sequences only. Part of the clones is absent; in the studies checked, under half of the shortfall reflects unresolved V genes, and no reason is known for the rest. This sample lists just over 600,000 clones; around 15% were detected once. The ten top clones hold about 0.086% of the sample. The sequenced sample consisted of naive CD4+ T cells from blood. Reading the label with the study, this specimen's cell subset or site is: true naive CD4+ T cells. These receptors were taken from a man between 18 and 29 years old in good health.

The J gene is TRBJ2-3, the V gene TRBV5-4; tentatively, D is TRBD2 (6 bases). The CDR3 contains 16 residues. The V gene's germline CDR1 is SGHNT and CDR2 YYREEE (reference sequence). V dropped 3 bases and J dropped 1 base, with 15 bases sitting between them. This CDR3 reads CASSSGVGIGTDTQYF. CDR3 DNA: TGTGCCAGCAGCTCGGGGGTCGGGATTGGCACAGATACGCAGTATTTT.

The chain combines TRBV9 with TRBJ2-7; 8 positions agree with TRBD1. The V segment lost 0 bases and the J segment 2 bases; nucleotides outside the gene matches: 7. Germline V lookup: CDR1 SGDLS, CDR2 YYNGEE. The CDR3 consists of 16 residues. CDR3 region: CASSVGGQDSPYEQYF. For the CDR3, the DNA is TGTGCCAGCAGCGTAGGGGGACAGGATTCCCCCTACGAGCAGTACTTC. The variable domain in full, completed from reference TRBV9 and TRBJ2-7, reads DSGVTQTPKHLITATGQRVTLRCSPRSGDLSVYWYQQSLDQGLQFLIQYYNGEERAKGNILERFSAQQFPDLHSELNLSSLELGDSALYFCASSVGGQDSPYEQYFGPGTRLTVT.

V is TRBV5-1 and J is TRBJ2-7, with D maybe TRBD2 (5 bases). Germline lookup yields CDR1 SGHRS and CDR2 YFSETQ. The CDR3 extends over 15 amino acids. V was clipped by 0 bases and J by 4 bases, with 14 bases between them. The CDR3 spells CASSLGPGWTYEQYF. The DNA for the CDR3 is TGCGCCAGCAGCTTGGGGCCGGGGTGGACTTACGAGCAGTACTTC.

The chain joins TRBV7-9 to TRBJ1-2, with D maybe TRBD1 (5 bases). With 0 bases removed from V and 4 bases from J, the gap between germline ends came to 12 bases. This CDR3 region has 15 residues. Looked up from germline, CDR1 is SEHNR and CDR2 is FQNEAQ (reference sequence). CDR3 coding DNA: TGTGCCAGCAGCTTAGCCCAGGGAGACACCTATGGCTACACCTTC. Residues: CASSLAQGDTYGYTF. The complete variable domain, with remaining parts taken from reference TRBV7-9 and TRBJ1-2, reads DTGVSQNPRHKITKRGQNVTFRCDPISEHNRLYWYRQTLGQGPEFLTYFQNEAQLEKSRLLSDRFSAERPKGSFSTLEIQRTEQGDSAMYLCASSLAQGDTYGYTFGSGTRLTVV.

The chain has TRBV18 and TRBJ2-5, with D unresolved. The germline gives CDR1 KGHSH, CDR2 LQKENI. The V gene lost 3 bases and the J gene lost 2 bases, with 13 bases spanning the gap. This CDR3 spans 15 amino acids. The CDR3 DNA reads TGTGCCAGCTCACCTCCGGGTACCGTACAAGAGACCCAGTACTTC. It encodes CASSPPGTVQETQYF.

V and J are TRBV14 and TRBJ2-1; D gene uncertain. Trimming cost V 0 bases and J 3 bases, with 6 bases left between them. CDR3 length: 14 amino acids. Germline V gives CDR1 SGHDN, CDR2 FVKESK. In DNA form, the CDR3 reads TGTGCCAGCAGCCAAGACAGAATCTACAATGAGCAGTTCTTC. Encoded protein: CASSQDRIYNEQFF.

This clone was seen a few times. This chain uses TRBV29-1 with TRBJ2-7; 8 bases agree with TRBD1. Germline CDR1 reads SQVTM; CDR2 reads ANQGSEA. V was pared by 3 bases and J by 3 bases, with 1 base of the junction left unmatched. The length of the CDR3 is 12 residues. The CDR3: CSVEDRDYEQYF. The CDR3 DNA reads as TGCAGCGTTGAGGACAGGGACTACGAGCAGTACTTC.

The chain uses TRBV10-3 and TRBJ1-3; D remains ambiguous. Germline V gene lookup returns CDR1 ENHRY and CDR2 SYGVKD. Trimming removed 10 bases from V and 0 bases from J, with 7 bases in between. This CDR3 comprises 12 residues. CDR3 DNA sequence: TGTGCCACCCAGTCCTCTGGAAACACCATATATTTT. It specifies CATQSSGNTIYF.

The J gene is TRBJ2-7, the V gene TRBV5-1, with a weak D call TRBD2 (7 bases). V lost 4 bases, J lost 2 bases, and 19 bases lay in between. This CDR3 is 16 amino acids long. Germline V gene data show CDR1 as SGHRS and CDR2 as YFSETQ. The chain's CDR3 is CASSPAPSGGPYEQYF. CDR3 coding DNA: TGCGCCAGCAGCCCCGCGCCGTCCGGGGGGCCCTACGAGCAGTACTTC.

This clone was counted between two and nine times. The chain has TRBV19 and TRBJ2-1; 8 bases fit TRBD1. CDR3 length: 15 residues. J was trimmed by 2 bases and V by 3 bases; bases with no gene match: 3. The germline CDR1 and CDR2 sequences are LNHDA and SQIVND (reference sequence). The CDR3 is CASSMGQAAYNEQFF. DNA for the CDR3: TGTGCCAGTAGTATGGGACAGGCAGCCTACAATGAGCAGTTCTTC.

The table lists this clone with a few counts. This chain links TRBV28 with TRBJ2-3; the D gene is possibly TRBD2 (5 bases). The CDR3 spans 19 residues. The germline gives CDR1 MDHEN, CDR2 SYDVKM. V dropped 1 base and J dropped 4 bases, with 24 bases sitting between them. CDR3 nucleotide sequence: TGTGCCAGCAGTTTATTCCTGCGAGGGAGCAAGGGTCCCGCAGATACGCAGTATTTT. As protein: CASSLFLRGSKGPADTQYF.

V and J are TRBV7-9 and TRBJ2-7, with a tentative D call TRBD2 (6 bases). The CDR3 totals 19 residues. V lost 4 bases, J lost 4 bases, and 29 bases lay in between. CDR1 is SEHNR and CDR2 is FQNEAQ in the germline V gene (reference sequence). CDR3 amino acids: CASSSTTSNSIRYSYEQYF. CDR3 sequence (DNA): TGTGCCAGCAGCTCCACTACTAGCAATAGTATACGATACTCTTACGAGCAGTACTTC.

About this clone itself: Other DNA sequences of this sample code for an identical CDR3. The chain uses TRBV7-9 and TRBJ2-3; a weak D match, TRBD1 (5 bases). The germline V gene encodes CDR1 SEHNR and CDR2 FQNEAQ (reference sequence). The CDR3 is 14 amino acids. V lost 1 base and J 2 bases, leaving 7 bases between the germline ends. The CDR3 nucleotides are TGTGCCAGCAGCTTAGTTGGGGCCACAGATACGCAGTATTTT. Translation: CASSLVGATDTQYF.

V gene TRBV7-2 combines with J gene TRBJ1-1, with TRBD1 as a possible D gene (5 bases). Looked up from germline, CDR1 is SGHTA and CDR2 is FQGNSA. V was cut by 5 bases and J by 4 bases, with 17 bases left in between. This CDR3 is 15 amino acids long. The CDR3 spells CASSPKGFQGTEAFF. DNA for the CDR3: TGTGCCAGCAGCCCAAAGGGGTTTCAGGGCACTGAAGCTTTCTTT.

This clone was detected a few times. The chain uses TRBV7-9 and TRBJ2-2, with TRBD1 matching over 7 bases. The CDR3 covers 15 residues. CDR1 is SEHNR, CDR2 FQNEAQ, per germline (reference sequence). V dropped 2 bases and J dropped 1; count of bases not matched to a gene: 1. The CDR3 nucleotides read TGTGCCAGCAGCTTACACAGGGGGAACACCGGGGAGCTGTTTTTT. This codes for CASSLHRGNTGELFF.

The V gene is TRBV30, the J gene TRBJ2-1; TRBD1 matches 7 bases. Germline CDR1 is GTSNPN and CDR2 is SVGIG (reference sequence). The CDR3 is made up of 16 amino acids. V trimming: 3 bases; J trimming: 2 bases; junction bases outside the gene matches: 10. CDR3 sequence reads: CAWRGPGGTTYNEQFF. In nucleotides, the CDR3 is TGTGCCTGGAGGGGACCAGGGGGAACGACCTACAATGAGCAGTTCTTC.

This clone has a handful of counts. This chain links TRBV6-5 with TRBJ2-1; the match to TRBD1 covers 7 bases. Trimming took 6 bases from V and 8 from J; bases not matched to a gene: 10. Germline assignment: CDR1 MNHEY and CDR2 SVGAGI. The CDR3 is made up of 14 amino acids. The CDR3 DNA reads TGTGCCAGCAGCTTGAGGGGGCGTAACGATGAGCAGTTCTTC. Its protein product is CASSLRGRNDEQFF.

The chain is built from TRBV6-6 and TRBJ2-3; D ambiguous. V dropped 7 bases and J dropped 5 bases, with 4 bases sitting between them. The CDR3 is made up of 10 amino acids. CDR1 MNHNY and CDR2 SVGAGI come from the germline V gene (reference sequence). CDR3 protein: CASKRDTQYF. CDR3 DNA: TGTGCCAGCAAAAGAGATACGCAGTATTTT.

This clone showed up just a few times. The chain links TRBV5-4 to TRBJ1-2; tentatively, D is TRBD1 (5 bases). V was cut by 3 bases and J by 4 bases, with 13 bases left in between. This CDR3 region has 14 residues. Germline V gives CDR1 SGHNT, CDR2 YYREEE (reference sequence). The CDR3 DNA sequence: TGTGCCAGCAGCTCCCTCGACAGTCCCTATGGCTACACCTTC. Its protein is CASSSLDSPYGYTF.

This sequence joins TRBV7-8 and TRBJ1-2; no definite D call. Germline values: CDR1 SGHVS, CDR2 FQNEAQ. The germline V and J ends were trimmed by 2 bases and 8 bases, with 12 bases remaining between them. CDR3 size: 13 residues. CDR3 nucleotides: TGTGCCAGCAGCTTATCTGCCCTGGGCGGCTACACCTTC. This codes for CASSLSALGGYTF.

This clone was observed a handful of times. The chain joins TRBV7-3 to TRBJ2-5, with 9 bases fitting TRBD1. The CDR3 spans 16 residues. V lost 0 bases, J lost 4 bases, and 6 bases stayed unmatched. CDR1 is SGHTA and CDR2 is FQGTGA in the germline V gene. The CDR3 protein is CASSLTPTGGIETQYF. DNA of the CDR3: TGTGCCAGCAGCTTAACACCGACAGGGGGGATAGAGACCCAGTACTTC.

Written as DNA, the CDR3 is TGTGCCAGCAGCACGTCTGGACAGGCCCACTACGAGCAGTACTTC. Its protein product is CASSTSGQAHYEQYF. This chain joins TRBV6-1 and TRBJ2-7; 7 nucleotides align to TRBD1. The CDR3 contains 15 residues. Germline-derived CDR1 and CDR2 are MNHNS and SASEGT. Unmatched junction bases numbered 11, after V lost 6 bases and J lost 3 bases.

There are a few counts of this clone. The CDR3 DNA reads as TGCAGCGTTGGGGTAGGGACCCAAGAGACCCAGTACTTC. Protein sequence: CSVGVGTQETQYF. The chain joins TRBV29-1 to TRBJ2-5; the D gene could be TRBD1 or TRBD2 (5 bases each). Trimming took 4 bases from V and 1 from J, leaving 10 bases between them. This CDR3 spans 13 amino acids. CDR1 SQVTM and CDR2 ANQGSEA come from the germline V gene.

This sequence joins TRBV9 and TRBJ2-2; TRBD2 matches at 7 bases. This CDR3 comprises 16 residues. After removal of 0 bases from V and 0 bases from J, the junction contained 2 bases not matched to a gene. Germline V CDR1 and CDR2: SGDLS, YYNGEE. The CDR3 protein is CASSVVAGANTGELFF. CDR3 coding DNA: TGTGCCAGCAGCGTAGTGGCGGGGGCGAACACCGGGGAGCTGTTTTTT.

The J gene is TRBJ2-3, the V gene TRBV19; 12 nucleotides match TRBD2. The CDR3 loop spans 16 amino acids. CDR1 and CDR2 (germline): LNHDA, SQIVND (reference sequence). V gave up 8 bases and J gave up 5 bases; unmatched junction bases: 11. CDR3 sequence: CASDPSGRALGDTQYF. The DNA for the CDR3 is TGTGCCAGTGACCCTAGCGGGAGGGCCTTAGGAGATACGCAGTATTTT.

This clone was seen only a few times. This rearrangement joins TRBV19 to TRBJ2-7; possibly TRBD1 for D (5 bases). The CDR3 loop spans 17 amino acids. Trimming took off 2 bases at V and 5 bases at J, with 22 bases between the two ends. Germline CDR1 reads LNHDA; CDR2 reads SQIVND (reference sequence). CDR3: CASSIRSRGTVGNEQYF. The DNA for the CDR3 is TGTGCCAGTAGTATACGTTCAAGGGGCACCGTGGGGAACGAGCAGTACTTC.